A single sample is the source of the 26 T cell receptor beta chains below, sequenced in a study of blood T cell repertoires in COVID-19. Data came from immunoSEQ multiplex PCR; TCRdb stores just in-frame clones and leaves some out. The sample holds some 180,000 clones, around 88% seen once. Sequencing was performed on peripheral blood. These receptors originate from a woman aged 70-85 years who had recovered from COVID-19.

V usage is TRBV7-8 and J usage is TRBJ1-1; a weak D match, TRBD1 (5 bases). Trimming took 4 bases from V and 7 from J, leaving 22 bases between them. The CDR3 covers 16 residues. Germline CDR1 is SGHVS and CDR2 is FQNEAQ. The chain's CDR3 is CASSSGQRRSVGEAFF. DNA for the CDR3: TGTGCCAGCAGCTCAGGACAAAGACGGTCCGTCGGTGAAGCTTTCTTT.

The chain uses TRBV7-9 and TRBJ1-1, with D tentatively TRBD1 (5 bases). This CDR3 region has 14 residues. Germline V CDR1 and CDR2: SEHNR, FQNEAQ (reference sequence). Trimming removed 5 bases from V and 1 base from J, with 11 bases in between. CDR3: CASSQRGKNTEAFF. The CDR3 nucleotides read TGTGCCAGCAGCCAGCGGGGGAAGAACACTGAAGCTTTCTTT.

Only one count was recorded for this clone. This sequence joins TRBV15 and TRBJ1-1; TRBD1 might be the D (6 bases). The CDR3 length is 13 residues. Germline V gene lookup returns CDR1 LNHNV and CDR2 YYDKDF (reference sequence). The V and J ends lost 6 bases and 4 bases respectively, with 12 bases between them. The CDR3 sequence: CATRGAGGTEAFF. In DNA form, the CDR3 reads TGTGCCACCAGGGGGGCGGGGGGCACTGAAGCTTTCTTT. The full variable domain, with the rest looked up from reference TRBV15 and TRBJ1-1, is DAMVIQNPRYQVTQFGKPVTLSCSQTLNHNVMYWYQQKSSQAPKLLFHYYDKDFNNEADTPDNFQSRRPNTSFCFLDIRSPGLGDTAMYLCATRGAGGTEAFFGQGTRLTVV.

This rearrangement joins TRBV5-4 to TRBJ1-3, with 10 bases that match TRBD1. The CDR3 has 15 amino acids. From germline, CDR1 is SGHNT and CDR2 YYREEE (reference sequence). With V trimmed by 3 bases and J by 4 bases, 4 bases remained unmatched. The CDR3 DNA reads TGTGCCAGCAGCTGGGGGACAGGGGTCGGAAACACCATATATTTT. Its protein is CASSWGTGVGNTIYF. The full variable domain, in which reference TRBV5-4 and TRBJ1-3 provide the parts outside the CDR3, is ETGVTQSPTHLIKTRGQQVTLRCSSQSGHNTVSWYQQALGQGPQFIFQYYREEENGRGNFPPRFSGLQFPNYSSELNVNALELDDSALYLCASSWGTGVGNTIYFGEGSWLTVV.

J is TRBJ2-5 and V is TRBV5-4; tentative D call: TRBD2 (7 bases). V lost 0 bases, J lost 7 bases, and 16 bases lay in between. The germline V gene has CDR1 SGHNT and CDR2 YYREEE (reference sequence). CDR3 length: 15 amino acids. The DNA of the CDR3 is TGTGCCAGCAGCTTGGTAGGGGGGGAGCGGGGGACCCAGTACTTC. Translation gives CASSLVGGERGTQYF.

Concerning this clone: A junction end diverges from the germline sequence, so it may reflect a read error. The rearrangement links TRBV4-1 to TRBJ1-6; 11 nucleotides agree with TRBD1. The CDR3 runs to 16 residues. Germline assignment: CDR1 MGHRA and CDR2 YSYEKL. The CDR3 coding sequence is TGCGCCAGCAGCCGGACAGGGGGCTCCCATAATTCACCCCTCCACTTT. Amino acid sequence: CASSRTGGSHNSPLHF.

V and J are TRBV6-6 and TRBJ1-5, with D tentatively TRBD1 (6 bases). The germline V gene encodes CDR1 MNHNY and CDR2 SVGAGI (reference sequence). The CDR3 contains 15 residues. Trimming pared 8 bases from V and 0 bases from J, leaving 14 bases between. Here the CDR3 DNA reads TGTGCCAGCCGGGAGGGGGGGGATAGCAATCAGCCCCAGCATTTT. Its protein is CASREGGDSNQPQHF.

The CDR3 spells CASSPSGGYNEQFF. Here the CDR3 DNA reads TGTGCCAGCAGCCCATCCGGGGGCTACAATGAGCAGTTCTTC. The V call is TRBV9, the J call TRBJ2-1; possible D gene TRBD2, 6 bases. The V gene lost 4 bases and the J gene lost 3 bases, with 11 bases spanning the gap. Germline-derived CDR1 and CDR2 are SGDLS and YYNGEE. The CDR3 contains 14 residues.

This sequence joins TRBV2 and TRBJ1-1; tentatively, D is TRBD1 (6 bases). V lost 6 bases, J lost 1 base, and 18 bases lay in between. The CDR3 runs to 16 residues. CDR1 and CDR2 (germline): SNHLY, FYNNEI. Here the CDR3 reads CASSSVGGTTNTEAFF. CDR3 nucleotide sequence: TGTGCCAGCAGCTCCGTTGGGGGCACCACGAACACTGAAGCTTTCTTT.

V usage is TRBV7-6 and J usage is TRBJ1-2; 11 bases agree with TRBD1. The CDR3 spans 15 residues. Germline V gives CDR1 SGHVS, CDR2 FNYEAQ. With V trimmed by 5 bases and J by 5 bases, 7 bases remained unmatched. This CDR3 is CASSVGQGVAYGYTF. The CDR3 region has the DNA TGTGCCAGCAGCGTGGGACAGGGGGTTGCATATGGCTACACCTTC.

This CDR3 is CASSLGGTDPNEQFF. CDR3 sequence (DNA): TGTGCCAGCAGCTTGGGGGGGACTGATCCCAATGAGCAGTTCTTC. The genes are TRBV5-4 and TRBJ2-1; TRBD2 might be the D (6 bases). Trimming removed 0 bases from V and 6 bases from J, with 13 bases in between. Germline V gene lookup returns CDR1 SGHNT and CDR2 YYREEE (reference sequence). This CDR3 has 15 amino acids.

V is TRBV7-2 and J is TRBJ2-5, with TRBD2 as a possible D gene (9 bases). The CDR3 has 14 amino acids. The germline V gene encodes CDR1 SGHTA and CDR2 FQGNSA. V was clipped by 4 bases and J by 7 bases, with 16 bases between them. This CDR3 reads CASSSASGTGTQYF. The CDR3 DNA reads TGTGCCAGCAGCTCCGCTAGCGGGACAGGGACCCAGTACTTC.

This clone came up once. The V gene is TRBV9, the J gene TRBJ1-2; 10 bases align to TRBD1. The V segment lost 3 bases and the J segment 7 bases; nucleotides outside the gene matches: 12. The length of the CDR3 is 16 residues. The germline V gene encodes CDR1 SGDLS and CDR2 YYNGEE. CDR3 sequence: CASSAPAWGTGVGYTF. Written as DNA, the CDR3 is TGTGCCAGCAGCGCCCCTGCTTGGGGGACAGGGGTTGGCTACACCTTC.

The rearrangement joins TRBV19 to TRBJ1-5; D may be TRBD1 (6 bases). The CDR3 sequence is 14 residues long. Trimming cost V 6 bases and J 6 bases, with 15 bases left between them. Germline assignment: CDR1 LNHDA and CDR2 SQIVND (reference sequence). CDR3 in DNA: TGTGCCAGTAGCTCCACAGGGTTTGGTCAGCCCCAGCATTTT. Its translation is CASSSTGFGQPQHF.

The gene calls are TRBV7-2 and TRBJ1-2; TRBD1 might be the D (6 bases). Trimming took 5 bases from V and 8 from J, leaving 15 bases between them. The CDR3 is 13 residues long. From germline, CDR1 is SGHTA and CDR2 FQGNSA. The CDR3 DNA reads TGTGCCAGCAGCACCACAGGGTCCTGGGGCTACACCTTC. This encodes CASSTTGSWGYTF.

The chain has TRBV12-5 and TRBJ2-3, with 10 bases that match TRBD2. The CDR3 length is 16 residues. V lost 5 bases to trimming and J lost 2 bases; unmatched junction nucleotides: 7. Germline-derived CDR1 and CDR2 are LGHNT and FRNRAP. CDR3 region: CASGPGLALFTDTQYF. CDR3 in DNA: TGTGCTAGTGGTCCGGGACTAGCGCTTTTCACAGATACGCAGTATTTT.

This clone appeared once. This chain joins TRBV4-1 and TRBJ2-3; 11 bases match TRBD2. V shed 4 bases and J 0 bases; nucleotides not matched to a gene: 3. CDR1 and CDR2 from the germline V gene are MGHRA and YSYEKL. CDR3 length: 16 amino acids. This chain's CDR3 is CASSRGTSGSTDTQYF. The CDR3 nucleotides are TGCGCCAGCAGCCGCGGGACTAGCGGTAGCACAGATACGCAGTATTTT.

DNA of the CDR3: TGTGCCAGCAGCTTGGGGAGAGGCAGCACCTACGAGCAGTACTTC. This sequence encodes CASSLGRGSTYEQYF. The chain links TRBV11-2 to TRBJ2-7, with D possibly TRBD2 on 5 matching bases. The CDR3 contains 15 residues. The ends were cut back, 3 bases at V and 2 bases at J, with 14 bases in the middle. CDR1 SGHAT and CDR2 FQNNGV come from the germline V gene.

CDR3 sequence (DNA): TGTGCCAGCACGCAGTCGGGAAACATTCAGTACTTC. Its protein is CASTQSGNIQYF. The genes are TRBV6-6 and TRBJ2-4; D remains ambiguous. Germline CDR1 and CDR2: MNHNY and SVGAGI (reference sequence). The CDR3 runs to 12 residues. V lost 7 bases and J lost 6, with 10 bases in between.

The sample holds one count of this clone. The chain has TRBV5-1 and TRBJ2-3; 10 bases agree with TRBD2. The CDR3 loop spans 16 amino acids. The ends lost 4 bases at V and 4 bases at J; junction bases unmatched: 9. CDR1 is SGHRS and CDR2 is YFSETQ in the germline V gene. CDR3 loop: CASSRSGRGRPDTQYF. The DNA for the CDR3 is TGCGCCAGCAGCCGGAGCGGGAGGGGTCGGCCAGATACGCAGTATTTT.

The chain recombines TRBV3-1 (or the pseudogene TRBV3-2) with TRBJ2-4; D gene uncertain. This CDR3 comprises 17 residues. The V end lost 3 bases, the J end lost 0 bases, and 15 bases lay between the germline ends. Germline loops: CDR1 LGHDT, CDR2 YNNKEL (reference sequence). Here the CDR3 reads CASSQAWQTLAKNIQYF. The DNA for the CDR3 is TGTGCCAGCAGCCAGGCATGGCAAACCCTAGCCAAAAACATTCAGTACTTC.

The chain uses TRBV18 and TRBJ2-7, with 16 bases fitting TRBD2. The trim removed 3 bases at V and 1 base at J, leaving 0 bases unmatched. The CDR3 totals 16 residues. CDR1 and CDR2 (germline): KGHSH, LQKENI. The CDR3 here is CASSPGLAGGSYEQYF. In nucleotides, the CDR3 is TGTGCCAGCTCACCGGGACTAGCGGGAGGGTCCTACGAGCAGTACTTC.

V and J are TRBV7-9 and TRBJ2-5; D is perhaps TRBD2 (6 bases). Deletions cut 1 base from V and 4 bases from J, with 10 bases between. CDR1 is SEHNR, CDR2 FQNEAQ, per germline (reference sequence). The CDR3 extends over 14 amino acids. CDR3 amino acids: CASSLVVGGETQYF. The CDR3 nucleotides are TGTGCCAGCAGCTTAGTGGTGGGGGGAGAGACCCAGTACTTC. Complete variable domain (other parts from reference TRBV7-9 and TRBJ2-5): DTGVSQNPRHKITKRGQNVTFRCDPISEHNRLYWYRQTLGQGPEFLTYFQNEAQLEKSRLLSDRFSAERPKGSFSTLEIQRTEQGDSAMYLCASSLVVGGETQYFGPGTRLLVL.

The chain couples TRBV7-3 to TRBJ1-2; TRBD1 matches 7 bases. With 5 bases clipped from V and 2 bases from J, the junction kept 5 bases outside the gene matches. The germline gives CDR1 SGHTA, CDR2 FQGTGA. This CDR3 has 14 residues. The CDR3 region is CASSPTGANYGYTF. CDR3 sequence (DNA): TGTGCCAGCAGCCCCACAGGGGCCAACTATGGCTACACCTTC.

The rearrangement joins TRBV28 to TRBJ1-2; TRBD1 is a possible D gene (5 bases). Trimming stripped 3 bases from V and 3 bases from J, with 17 bases between. Germline V lookup: CDR1 MDHEN, CDR2 SYDVKM. The CDR3 is 16 amino acids. The CDR3 region is CASSFGREARDYGYTF. The CDR3 nucleotides are TGTGCCAGCAGTTTTGGCAGGGAGGCCCGGGACTATGGCTACACCTTC.

CDR3 loop: CASTGGGRTEAFF. The CDR3 DNA reads as TGTGCCAGCACCGGGGGGGGGAGAACTGAAGCTTTCTTT. V gene TRBV28 combines with J gene TRBJ1-1; the D gene is possibly TRBD1 (5 bases). The CDR3 runs 13 residues. Germline V CDR1 and CDR2: MDHEN, SYDVKM. The V and J ends lost 7 bases and 5 bases respectively, with 14 bases between them.